This entry is about one T cell receptor (beta chain). This sample stems from a study of control samples from healthy donors and cancer patients. Trimming cost V 5 bases and J 2 bases; bases outside gene matches: 5. The CDR3 contains 15 residues. Germline values: CDR1 WSHSY, CDR2 SAAADI. This table comes from immunoSEQ multiplex PCR, and its TCRdb copy is limited to in-frame clones, with some not included. Altogether under 150,000 clones are present, about nine tenths being singletons, with the ten largest covering roughly 3.4%. The chain is built from TRBV10-2 and TRBJ2-3, with TRBD2 identical over 9 bases. The receptor was derived from a man aged 40-55 years in good health. Sequences were obtained from blood. CDR3 nucleotide sequence: TGCGCCAGCAGTCTTAGCGGGGGACTCACAGATACGCAGTATTTT. Translation: CASSLSGGLTDTQYF.